This T cell receptor beta chain came from a study of T cells in localized non-small cell lung cancer. Study outcomes and limitations: Heterogeneity remains possible because sequencing was limited to only one tumor region. In adjacent lung appeared a median around 60 of the top 100 tumor clones. Higher blood T cell density tracked longer overall survival. There was higher T cell clonality in uninvolved adjacent lung than in tumor, and it was highest there.

The V gene end was trimmed by 7 bases and the J gene end by 1 base; junction bases not matched to a gene: 7. The germline gives CDR1 MNHGY, CDR2 SAAAGT. The CDR3 is 15 amino acids. Of note for this clone: The antigen is not known.

The table came from immunoSEQ multiplex PCR; TCRdb's copy has only in-frame clones and leaves some out. This sample carries 3,000 or so clones, over 25% of them seen once, and the ten largest clones take about 8%. This TCR was sampled from a man aged 40-75 years with stage II squamous cell lung carcinoma. The sample in question was lung tumor tissue, obtained before any cancer treatment. J is TRBJ2-7 and V is TRBV6-8; 10 bases line up with TRBD2. DNA of the CDR3: TGTGCCAGCACGAGCGGGGGGGCTTGGTCCTACGAGCAGTACTTC. Translated, it gives CASTSGGAWSYEQYF.